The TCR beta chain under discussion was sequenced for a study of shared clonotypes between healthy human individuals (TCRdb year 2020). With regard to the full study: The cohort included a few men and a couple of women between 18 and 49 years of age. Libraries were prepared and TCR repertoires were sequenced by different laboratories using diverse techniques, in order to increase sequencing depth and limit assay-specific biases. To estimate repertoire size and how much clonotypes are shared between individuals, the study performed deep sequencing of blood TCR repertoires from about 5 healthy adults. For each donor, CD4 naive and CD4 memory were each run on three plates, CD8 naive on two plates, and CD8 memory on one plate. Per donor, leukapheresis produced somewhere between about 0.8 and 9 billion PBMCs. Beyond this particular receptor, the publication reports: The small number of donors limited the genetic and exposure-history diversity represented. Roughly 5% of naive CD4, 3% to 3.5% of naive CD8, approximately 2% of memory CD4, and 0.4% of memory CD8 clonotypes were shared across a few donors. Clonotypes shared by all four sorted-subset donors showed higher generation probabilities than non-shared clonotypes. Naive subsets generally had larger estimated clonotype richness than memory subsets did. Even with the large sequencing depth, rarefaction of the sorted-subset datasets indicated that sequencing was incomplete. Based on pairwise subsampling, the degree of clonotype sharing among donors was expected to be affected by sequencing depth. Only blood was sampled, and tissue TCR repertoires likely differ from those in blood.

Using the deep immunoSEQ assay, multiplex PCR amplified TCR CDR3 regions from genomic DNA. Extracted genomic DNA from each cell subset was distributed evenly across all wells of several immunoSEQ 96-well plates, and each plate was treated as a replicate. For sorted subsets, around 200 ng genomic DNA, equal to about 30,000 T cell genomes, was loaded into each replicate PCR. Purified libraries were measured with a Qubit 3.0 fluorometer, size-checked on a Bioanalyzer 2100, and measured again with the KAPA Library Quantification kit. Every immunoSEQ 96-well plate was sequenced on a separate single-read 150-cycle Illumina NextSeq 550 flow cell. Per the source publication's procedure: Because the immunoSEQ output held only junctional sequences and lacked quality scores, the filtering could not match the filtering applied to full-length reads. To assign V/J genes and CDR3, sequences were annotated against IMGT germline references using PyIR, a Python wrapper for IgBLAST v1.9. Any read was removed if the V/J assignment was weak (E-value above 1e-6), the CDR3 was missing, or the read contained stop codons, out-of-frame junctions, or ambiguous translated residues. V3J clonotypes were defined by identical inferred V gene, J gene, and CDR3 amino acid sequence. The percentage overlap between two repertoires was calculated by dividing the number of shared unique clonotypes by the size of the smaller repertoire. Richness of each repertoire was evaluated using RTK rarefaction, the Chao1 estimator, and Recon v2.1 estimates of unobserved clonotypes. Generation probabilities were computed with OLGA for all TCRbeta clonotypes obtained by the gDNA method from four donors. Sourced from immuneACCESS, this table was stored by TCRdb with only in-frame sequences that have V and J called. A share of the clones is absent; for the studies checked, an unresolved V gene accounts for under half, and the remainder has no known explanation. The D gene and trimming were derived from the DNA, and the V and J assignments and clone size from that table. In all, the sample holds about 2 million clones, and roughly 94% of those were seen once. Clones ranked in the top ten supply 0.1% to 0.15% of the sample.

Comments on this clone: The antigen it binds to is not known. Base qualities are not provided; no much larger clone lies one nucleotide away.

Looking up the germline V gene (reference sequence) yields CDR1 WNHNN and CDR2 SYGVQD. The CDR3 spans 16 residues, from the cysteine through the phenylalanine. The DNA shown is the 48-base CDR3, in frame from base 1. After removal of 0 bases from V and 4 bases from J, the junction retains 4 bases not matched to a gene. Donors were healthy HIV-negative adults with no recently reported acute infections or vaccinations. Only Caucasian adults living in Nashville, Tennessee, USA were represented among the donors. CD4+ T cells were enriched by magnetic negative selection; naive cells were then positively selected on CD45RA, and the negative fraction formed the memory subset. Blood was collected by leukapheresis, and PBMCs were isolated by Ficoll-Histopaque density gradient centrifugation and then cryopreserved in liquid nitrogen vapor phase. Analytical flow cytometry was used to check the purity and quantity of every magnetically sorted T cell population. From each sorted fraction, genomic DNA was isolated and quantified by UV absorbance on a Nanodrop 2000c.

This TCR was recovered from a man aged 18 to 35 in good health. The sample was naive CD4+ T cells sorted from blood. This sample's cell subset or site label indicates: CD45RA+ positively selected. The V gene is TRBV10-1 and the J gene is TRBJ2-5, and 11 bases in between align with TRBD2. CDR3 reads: CASSESLLAGVETQYF. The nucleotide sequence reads TGCGCCAGCAGTGAGTCATTACTAGCGGGAGTAGAGACCCAGTACTTC.